The next 9 T cell receptor beta chains were all read from a single sample in a study of blood T cell repertoires in COVID-19. Profiling relied on immunoSEQ multiplex PCR, and the TCRdb table lists in-frame clones only, not all of them. This sample has under 250,000 clones, with under 85% found just once. The material sequenced was peripheral blood. These receptors all stem from a man aged 25-45 years who had recovered from COVID-19.

This clone has only a few counts. The chain joins TRBV10-1 to TRBJ1-2; 7 bases fit TRBD1. Germline trimming cut 8 bases from V and 0 bases from J; bases unmatched to any gene: 12. The germline CDR1 and CDR2 sequences are WNHNN and SYGVQD (reference sequence). CDR3 size: 16 residues. The CDR3 loop reads CASPRDSGRSNYGYTF. CDR3 bases: TGCGCCAGCCCTCGGGACAGTGGACGATCTAACTATGGCTACACCTTC.

Here the CDR3 reads CASSLNTGELGSPLHF. CDR3 in DNA: TGTGCCAGCAGTTTAAACACAGGGGAATTAGGTTCACCCCTCCACTTT. V usage is TRBV27 and J usage is TRBJ1-6, with 7 bases that match TRBD1. V lost 2 bases to trimming and J lost 9 bases; unmatched junction nucleotides: 10. The CDR3 length is 16 residues. Germline CDR1 MNHEY, CDR2 SMNVEV (reference sequence).

This chain joins TRBV6-6 and TRBJ2-2; possible D gene TRBD1, 5 bases. Germline V CDR1 and CDR2: MNHNY, SVGAGI (reference sequence). V lost 10 bases, J lost 1 base, and 16 bases lay in between. CDR3 length equals 15 residues. The CDR3 region has the DNA TGTGCCACCCGCGGACAAGGGGTGAACACCGGGGAGCTGTTTTTT. Its translation: CATRGQGVNTGELFF.

The chain recombines TRBV27 with TRBJ2-2; 8 bases are a match to TRBD2. Germline CDR1 and CDR2: MNHEY and SMNVEV (reference sequence). The CDR3 consists of 14 residues. The J segment lost 3 bases and the V segment lost 6 bases, leaving 3 bases of the junction unmatched. The CDR3: CASSFGRDTGELFF. The CDR3, as DNA: TGTGCCAGCAGCTTCGGGAGGGACACCGGGGAGCTGTTTTTT.

The genes are TRBV10-2 and TRBJ2-3, with 7 positions matching TRBD2. The germline gives CDR1 WSHSY, CDR2 SAAADI. Trimming took 6 bases from V and 1 from J; bases not matched to a gene: 13. This CDR3 spans 17 amino acids. DNA of the CDR3: TGCGCCAGCAGCGCGAATATGACTAGCCTCCGCACAGATACGCAGTATTTT. Translation gives CASSANMTSLRTDTQYF.

J is TRBJ2-2 and V is TRBV2; perhaps TRBD1 as D (5 bases). CDR1 is SNHLY, CDR2 FYNNEI, per germline. V was clipped by 7 bases and J by 6 bases, with 24 bases between them. The CDR3 runs to 17 residues. In nucleotides, the CDR3 is TGTGCCAGCAAAGTAGGGGTTCGCTGGGGTAGTTCCGGGGAGCTGTTTTTT. It translates to CASKVGVRWGSSGELFF. Using reference TRBV2 and TRBJ2-2 for the parts outside the CDR3, the full variable domain is EPEVTQTPSHQVTQMGQEVILRCVPISNHLYFYWYRQILGQKVEFLVSFYNNEISEKSEIFDDQFSVERPDGSNFTLKIRSTKLEDSAMYFCASKVGVRWGSSGELFFGEGSRLTVL.

This chain joins TRBV5-1 and TRBJ2-3; 7 bases match TRBD1. Trimming cost V 3 bases and J 4 bases; bases outside gene matches: 8. The CDR3 extends over 15 amino acids. Germline assignment: CDR1 SGHRS and CDR2 YFSETQ. CDR3 in amino acids: CASSSGGPHPDTQYF. DNA of the CDR3: TGCGCCAGCAGCTCAGGGGGTCCCCACCCAGATACGCAGTATTTT.

The V call is TRBV7-2, the J call TRBJ1-3; D remains ambiguous. The CDR3 totals 16 residues. CDR1 and CDR2 (germline): SGHTA, FQGNSA. V lost 2 bases to trimming and J lost 0 bases, with 11 bases between them. This chain's CDR3 is CASSLYVAASGNTIYF. The CDR3 DNA reads TGTGCCAGCAGCTTATATGTAGCTGCCTCTGGAAACACCATATATTTT.

This chain links TRBV28 with TRBJ2-3; no firm D call. This CDR3 has 14 amino acids. The germline gives CDR1 MDHEN, CDR2 SYDVKM. The V end was cut by 6 bases, the J end by 5 bases, with 15 bases between. The CDR3 coding sequence is TGTGCCAGCAGCCAACAACAGTCATTAGATACGCAGTATTTT. Amino acid sequence: CASSQQQSLDTQYF.